This is a list of T cell receptor beta chains from one sample in a study of T cells after yellow fever vaccination. TCRdb used MiXCR to reprocess the 5' RACE reads, holding one entry per CDR3 protein. In the table there are 200,000 to 300,000 distinct CDR3 sequences, about 7% of which are singletons. Sequencing used CD4+ T cells sorted from PBMCs, obtained on the day of the yellow fever booster vaccination. All receptors derive from a man younger than 45 who received the YFV17D yellow fever vaccine. Each CDR3 is given with its conserved first and last residue. The D gene is left open where the match is weak. Size tells how often a clone was seen (once, few, many) or the class of an expanded clone, and some rows leave it out.

many,TRBV7-2,TRBD2,TRBJ2-7,CASSYQAGGTYEQYF,TGTGCCAGCAGCTACCAAGCGGGAGGGACGTACGAGCAGTACTTC
NA,TRBV5-1,NA,TRBJ2-3,CASSLVPNGTDTQYF,TGCGCCAGCAGCTTGGTACCTAACGGTACAGATACGCAGTATTTT
many,TRBV7-2,NA,TRBJ2-7,CASSLAGPYEQYF,TGTGCCAGCAGCTTAGCCGGACCCTACGAGCAGTACTTC
many,TRBV28,TRBD2,TRBJ2-7,CASSAGSSGKGEQYF,TGTGCCAGCAGCGCAGGGTCTAGCGGGAAGGGAGAGCAGTACTTC
many,TRBV23-1,TRBD2,TRBJ2-1,CASSQGLAGVPFF,TGCGCCAGCAGTCAGGGACTAGCGGGAGTCCCGTTCTTC
few,TRBV6-6,TRBD1,TRBJ2-7,CASSGDSPYEQYF,TGTGCCAGCAGTGGGGACAGCCCCTACGAGCAGTACTTC
many,TRBV6-1,TRBD2,TRBJ2-1,CASSEGGGATSSYNEQFF,TGTGCCAGCAGTGAAGGCGGGGGAGCGACGAGCTCCTACAATGAGCAGTTCTTC
few,TRBV4-1,TRBD1,TRBJ1-1,CASSLSQGVDTEAFF,TGCGCCAGCAGCCTCTCTCAGGGGGTTGACACTGAAGCTTTCTTT
few,TRBV10-3,NA,TRBJ2-2,CAISVDLDGGELFF,TGTGCCATCAGTGTTGACCTAGATGGAGGGGAGCTGTTTTTT
many,TRBV4-2,NA,TRBJ2-5,CASSRGTNQETQYF,TGTGCCAGCAGCCGAGGGACAAACCAAGAGACCCAGTACTTC
many,TRBV5-6,TRBD1,TRBJ2-2,CASSWDRAAGELFF,TGTGCCAGCAGCTGGGACAGGGCGGCGGGGGAGCTGTTTTTT
many,TRBV7-2,TRBD2,TRBJ2-1,CASSSQTSGTGDDEQFF,TGTGCCAGCAGCTCACAGACTAGCGGGACCGGTGACGATGAGCAGTTCTTC
few,TRBV10-2,NA,TRBJ2-7,CASSDAREHFAYEQYF,TGCGCCAGCAGTGATGCGAGGGAACACTTTGCCTACGAGCAGTACTTC
many,TRBV7-8,NA,TRBJ2-7,CASSLAQEREQYF,TGTGCCAGCAGCTTAGCGCAGGAGAGAGAGCAGTACTTC
NA,TRBV20-1,NA,TRBJ1-2,CSATLGPNYGYTF,TGCAGTGCTACTCTTGGGCCTAACTATGGCTACACCTTC
few,TRBV27,NA,TRBJ2-2,CASVQEGAGELFF,TGTGCCAGCGTCCAGGAGGGGGCCGGGGAGCTGTTTTTT
few,TRBV20-1,TRBD2,TRBJ2-2,CSAAEGVGLASGELFF,TGCAGTGCAGCGGAGGGGGTCGGACTAGCGTCCGGGGAGCTGTTTTTT
NA,TRBV6-4,TRBD2,TRBJ2-1,CASSDAAGLAGAGARNEQFF,TGTGCCAGCAGTGACGCCGCCGGACTAGCGGGGGCTGGGGCACGTAATGAGCAGTTCTTC
few,TRBV5-1,TRBD2,TRBJ2-5,CASSLEAGGGRKTQYF,TGCGCCAGCAGCTTGGAGGCGGGAGGCGGGAGAAAGACCCAGTACTTC
many,TRBV29-1,TRBD2,TRBJ2-1,CSVDDMASGSYEQFF,TGCAGCGTTGATGATATGGCTAGCGGGAGTTATGAGCAGTTCTTC
few,TRBV24-1,NA,TRBJ2-2,CATSVPGANTGELFF,TGTGCCACCAGTGTGCCCGGCGCGAACACCGGGGAGCTGTTTTTT
few,TRBV28,NA,TRBJ2-1,CASSLLAWNEQFF,TGTGCCAGCAGTTTACTAGCCTGGAATGAGCAGTTCTTC
many,TRBV5-1,NA,TRBJ1-6,CASSFGAGTDSPLHF,TGCGCCAGCAGCTTTGGAGCAGGGACGGATTCACCCCTCCACTTT
many,TRBV7-8,NA,TRBJ2-5,CASSLQREETQYF,TGTGCCAGCAGCTTACAACGGGAAGAGACCCAGTACTTC
many,TRBV27,NA,TRBJ2-7,CASTGRWNEQYF,TGTGCCAGCACGGGCAGATGGAACGAGCAGTACTTC
few,TRBV5-4,TRBD1,TRBJ2-1,CASSLGPGQGYNEQFF,TGTGCCAGCAGCTTGGGACCGGGACAGGGGTACAATGAGCAGTTCTTC